These 19 T cell receptor beta chains originate from one sample sequenced in a study of blood T cell repertoires in COVID-19. Clones were read by immunoSEQ multiplex PCR, and TCRdb kept only the in-frame ones, dropping some. The sample contains roughly 150,000 clones, 82% of which appear only once. Specimen: peripheral blood. The receptors come from a human donor with acute or convalescent COVID-19. The donor label of this sample is uncertain.

J is TRBJ2-5 and V is TRBV11-2; D gene uncertain. V dropped 0 bases and J dropped 7 bases, with 15 bases sitting between them. From germline, CDR1 is SGHAT and CDR2 FQNNGV. This CDR3 has 15 residues. The CDR3 nucleotides read TGTGCCAGCAGCTTAGATGTCCAAGTCTCGGGGACCCAGTACTTC. As protein: CASSLDVQVSGTQYF.

The gene calls are TRBV30 and TRBJ2-7; D is possibly TRBD1 (5 bases). The length of the CDR3 is 14 residues. With 3 bases removed from V and 1 base from J, the gap between germline ends came to 13 bases. CDR1 and CDR2 from the germline V gene are GTSNPN and SVGIG (reference sequence). CDR3 region: CAWSPDTNSYEQYF. CDR3 sequence (DNA): TGTGCCTGGAGCCCGGACACAAATTCCTACGAGCAGTACTTC.

This clone was counted a single time. The rearrangement uses TRBV13 and TRBJ2-5, with 7 positions matching TRBD1. V gave up 0 bases and J gave up 3 bases; unmatched junction bases: 1. The CDR3 length is 14 residues. Germline loops: CDR1 PRHDT, CDR2 FYEKMQ (reference sequence). This CDR3 is CASSLGTGEETQYF. As DNA, the CDR3 is TGTGCCAGCAGCTTAGGAACAGGGGAAGAGACCCAGTACTTC.

The V call is TRBV12-3 or TRBV12-4, the J call TRBJ1-2; a possible D gene is TRBD1 (6 bases). This CDR3 is 12 amino acids long. Trimming shortened V by 5 bases and J by 7 bases, and 11 bases separated the two germline ends. The CDR3, as DNA: TGTGCCAGCAGTCGAAGGGGGATTGGCTACACCTTC. The encoded protein is CASSRRGIGYTF.

This clone has a single count. V gene TRBV3-1 (or the pseudogene TRBV3-2) combines with J gene TRBJ1-2, with D perhaps TRBD1 (6 bases). This CDR3 spans 17 amino acids. V lost 4 bases to trimming and J lost 7 bases, with 25 bases between them. Germline V gives CDR1 LGHDT, CDR2 YNNKEL (reference sequence). CDR3 in amino acids: CASSLVAGTRGRSGYTF. CDR3 in DNA: TGTGCCAGCAGCCTGGTCGCCGGGACACGGGGTAGGTCTGGCTACACCTTC.

This chain joins TRBV11-1 and TRBJ1-2, with TRBD1 identical over 9 bases. J was trimmed by 11 bases and V by 6 bases; bases with no gene match: 7. The V gene's germline CDR1 is SGHAT and CDR2 FQDESV (reference sequence). CDR3 length: 12 residues. In DNA form, the CDR3 reads TGTGCCAGCAGACGGGGACAGGGACTTTACACCTTC. This sequence encodes CASRRGQGLYTF.

The chain employs TRBV4-1 and TRBJ1-6; D uncertain. This CDR3 has 16 amino acids. With 1 base removed from V and 0 bases from J, the gap between germline ends came to 7 bases. Germline V gene lookup returns CDR1 MGHRA and CDR2 YSYEKL. DNA of the CDR3: TGCGCCAGCAGCCAAGCCAGAAGCTCCTATAATTCACCCCTCCACTTT. This sequence encodes CASSQARSSYNSPLHF.

This chain connects TRBV7-2 to TRBJ2-7; D may be TRBD1 (7 bases). Trimming left V 3 bases short and J 1 base short, with 13 bases between. Germline V gene lookup returns CDR1 SGHTA and CDR2 FQGNSA. The CDR3 length is 15 residues. The CDR3 region is CASSLQGGGSYEQYF. The CDR3 DNA reads as TGTGCCAGCAGCTTGCAGGGGGGAGGATCCTACGAGCAGTACTTC.

The chain has TRBV20-1 and TRBJ2-7; D is perhaps TRBD1 (5 bases). Germline CDR1 DFQATT, CDR2 SNEGSKA (reference sequence). The CDR3 extends over 11 amino acids. Trimming stripped 3 bases from V and 6 bases from J, with 9 bases between. The CDR3 loop is CSARTDIEQYF. For the CDR3, the DNA is TGCAGTGCTAGGACAGACATCGAGCAGTACTTC.

This clone was detected many times. Written as DNA, the CDR3 is TGTGCCTGGAGCCCGGGGGGGCAGGCCGATTCACCCCTCCACTTT. Translating gives CAWSPGGQADSPLHF. V usage is TRBV30 and J usage is TRBJ1-6, with D possibly being TRBD1 (6 bases). CDR3 length: 15 residues. Trimming shortened V by 3 bases and J by 8 bases, and 17 bases separated the two germline ends. CDR1 is GTSNPN, CDR2 SVGIG, per germline (reference sequence).

The chain combines TRBV4-2 with TRBJ1-1; no reliable D call. The V and J ends lost 1 base and 0 bases respectively, with 24 bases between them. This CDR3 region has 20 residues. Germline CDR1 reads LGHNA; CDR2 reads YNFKEQ. The CDR3 DNA sequence: TGTGCCAGCAGCCAAGGATTATTTGGTGATGGCAGGTACATGAACACTGAAGCTTTCTTT. Its protein product is CASSQGLFGDGRYMNTEAFF.

The chain recombines TRBV30 with TRBJ1-6; 8 nucleotides match TRBD1. The CDR3 consists of 15 residues. Germline V lookup: CDR1 GTSNPN, CDR2 SVGIG (reference sequence). V trimming: 0 bases; J trimming: 12 bases; junction bases outside the gene matches: 10. The CDR3 protein is CAWSVLTGGEGPLHF. In nucleotides, the CDR3 is TGTGCCTGGAGTGTACTCACAGGGGGTGAGGGACCCCTCCACTTT.

This clone was detected only a few times. J is TRBJ2-7 and V is TRBV6-5; TRBD1 is a possible D gene (5 bases). V was shortened by 6 bases and J by 2 bases, with 17 bases between the two germline ends. Germline V gene sequence: CDR1 MNHEY, CDR2 SVGAGI. This CDR3 is built from 15 residues. The CDR3 protein is CASSTIYRSPYEQYF. In DNA, the CDR3 is TGTGCCAGCAGCACCATTTACAGGTCGCCCTACGAGCAGTACTTC.

The gene calls are TRBV6-5 and TRBJ1-2; TRBD1 might be the D (5 bases). The CDR3 contains 15 residues. CDR1 is MNHEY, CDR2 SVGAGI, per germline. Between the trimmed V and J ends, which lost 5 bases and 8 bases, there was a span of 21 bases. DNA for the CDR3: TGTGCCAGCAGTCACCGACAGCCAACTACGAGAGGCTACACCTTC. This encodes CASSHRQPTTRGYTF.

The genes are TRBV20-1 and TRBJ1-4; D unclear. The CDR3 consists of 12 residues. V lost 3 bases, J lost 7 bases, and 9 bases lay in between. Germline V gene data show CDR1 as DFQATT and CDR2 as SNEGSKA (reference sequence). The CDR3 is CSASEVGEKLFF. CDR3 bases: TGCAGTGCTAGTGAGGTCGGTGAAAAACTGTTTTTT.

The CDR3 DNA follows: TGTGCCAGCAGTTACTCCGGGATTCGGTTGGAGCCCCAGCATTTT. Translated: CASSYSGIRLEPQHF. The chain has TRBV6-2 or TRBV6-3 and TRBJ1-5; D is unresolved. This CDR3 comprises 15 residues. V dropped 0 bases and J dropped 8 bases, with 14 bases sitting between them. Germline V gene lookup returns CDR1 MNHEY and CDR2 SVGEGT.

The chain employs TRBV2 and TRBJ2-2, with TRBD2 matching 8 bases. From germline, CDR1 is SNHLY and CDR2 FYNNEI. The CDR3 has 15 amino acids. J gave up 3 bases and V 5 bases, and 5 bases lay outside the gene matches. The CDR3 DNA sequence: TGTGCCAGCAGTCTTAGCGGGGAGGACACCGGGGAGCTGTTTTTT. Amino acid sequence: CASSLSGEDTGELFF.

The chain employs TRBV7-9 and TRBJ1-5; 10 nucleotides line up with TRBD1. V was clipped by 5 bases and J by 2 bases; unmatched bases: 12. The CDR3 is 18 amino acids. Germline assignment: CDR1 SEHNR and CDR2 FQNEAQ (reference sequence). This chain's CDR3 is CASSLGTGAWRGNQPQHF. As DNA, the CDR3 is TGTGCCAGCAGCCTTGGGACAGGGGCTTGGCGTGGCAATCAGCCCCAGCATTTT.

The table lists this clone with a few counts. The genes are TRBV5-1 and TRBJ2-5; 9 nucleotides match TRBD1. This CDR3 contains 15 residues. Germline V gene data show CDR1 as SGHRS and CDR2 as YFSETQ. V was pared by 4 bases and J by 0 bases, with 4 bases of the junction left unmatched. CDR3 bases: TGCGCCAGCAGCCCCGACAGGGGGTACCAAGAGACCCAGTACTTC. Protein product: CASSPDRGYQETQYF.